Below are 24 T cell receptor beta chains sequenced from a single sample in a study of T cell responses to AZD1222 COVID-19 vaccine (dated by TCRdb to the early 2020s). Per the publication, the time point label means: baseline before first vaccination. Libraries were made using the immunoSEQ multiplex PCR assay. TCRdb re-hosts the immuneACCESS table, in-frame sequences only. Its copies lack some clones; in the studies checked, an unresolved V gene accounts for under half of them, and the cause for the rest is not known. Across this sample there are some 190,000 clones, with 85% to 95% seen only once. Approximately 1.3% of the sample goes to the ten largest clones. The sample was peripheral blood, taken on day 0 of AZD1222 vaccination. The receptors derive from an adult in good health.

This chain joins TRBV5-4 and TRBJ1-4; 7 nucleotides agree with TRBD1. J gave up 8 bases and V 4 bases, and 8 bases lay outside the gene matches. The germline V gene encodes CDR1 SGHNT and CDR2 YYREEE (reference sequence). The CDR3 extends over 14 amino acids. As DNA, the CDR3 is TGTGCCAGCAGCCCACAGGGGAGGGAGGAAAAACTGTTTTTT. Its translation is CASSPQGREEKLFF.

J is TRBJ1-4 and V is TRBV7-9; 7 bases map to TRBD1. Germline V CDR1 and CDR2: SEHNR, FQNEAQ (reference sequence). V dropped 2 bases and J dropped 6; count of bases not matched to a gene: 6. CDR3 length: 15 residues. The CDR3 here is CASSLSGDRDEKLFF. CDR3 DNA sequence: TGTGCCAGCAGCTTATCCGGCGACAGGGATGAAAAACTGTTTTTT.

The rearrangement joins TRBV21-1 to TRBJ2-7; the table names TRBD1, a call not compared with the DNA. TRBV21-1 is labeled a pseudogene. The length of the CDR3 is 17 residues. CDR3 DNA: TGTGCCAGCAGCTTTAACCGGGACAGGGGATGTGACTACGAGCAGTACTTC. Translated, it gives CASSFNRDRGCDYEQYF.

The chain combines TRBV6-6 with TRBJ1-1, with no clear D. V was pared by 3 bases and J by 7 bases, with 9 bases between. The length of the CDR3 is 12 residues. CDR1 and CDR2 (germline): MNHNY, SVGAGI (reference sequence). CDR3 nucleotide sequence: TGTGCCAGCAGTTATACTTACGGTGAAGCTTTCTTT. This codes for CASSYTYGEAFF.

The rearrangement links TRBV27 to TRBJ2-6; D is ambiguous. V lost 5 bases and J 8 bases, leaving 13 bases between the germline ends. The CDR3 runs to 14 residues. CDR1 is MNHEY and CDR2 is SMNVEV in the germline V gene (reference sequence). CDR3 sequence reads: CASSLAQGPNVLTF. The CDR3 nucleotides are TGTGCCAGCAGTCTCGCACAAGGGCCCAACGTCCTGACTTTC.

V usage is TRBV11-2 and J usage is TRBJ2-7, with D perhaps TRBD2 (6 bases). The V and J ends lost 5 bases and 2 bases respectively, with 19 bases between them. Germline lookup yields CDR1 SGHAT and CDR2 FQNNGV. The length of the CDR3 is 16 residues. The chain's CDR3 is CASSQLAGTAAYEQYF. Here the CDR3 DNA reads TGTGCCAGCAGCCAACTCGCGGGGACGGCGGCCTACGAGCAGTACTTC.

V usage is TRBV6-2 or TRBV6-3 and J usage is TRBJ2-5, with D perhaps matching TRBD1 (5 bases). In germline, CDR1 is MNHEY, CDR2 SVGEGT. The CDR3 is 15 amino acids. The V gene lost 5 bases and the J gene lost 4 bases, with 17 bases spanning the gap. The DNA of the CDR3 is TGTGCCAGCAGTAAAGGAACAGGATCGCGAGAGACCCAGTACTTC. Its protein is CASSKGTGSRETQYF.

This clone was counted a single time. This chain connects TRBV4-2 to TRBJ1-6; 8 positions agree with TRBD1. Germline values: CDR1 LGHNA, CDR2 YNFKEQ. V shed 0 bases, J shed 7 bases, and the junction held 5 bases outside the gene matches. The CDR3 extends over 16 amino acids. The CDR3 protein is CASSQEGGQANSPLHF. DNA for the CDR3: TGTGCCAGCAGCCAAGAGGGGGGACAGGCGAATTCACCCCTCCACTTT.

Written as DNA, the CDR3 is TGTGCCACCAGTGTGTCCGGGCTGTCGTATGGCTACACCTTC. This codes for CATSVSGLSYGYTF. This chain uses TRBV24-1 with TRBJ1-2; no firm D call. The germline V gene has CDR1 KGHDR and CDR2 SFDVKD. Trimming removed 5 bases at V and 5 bases at J, with 14 bases between. CDR3 length: 14 amino acids.

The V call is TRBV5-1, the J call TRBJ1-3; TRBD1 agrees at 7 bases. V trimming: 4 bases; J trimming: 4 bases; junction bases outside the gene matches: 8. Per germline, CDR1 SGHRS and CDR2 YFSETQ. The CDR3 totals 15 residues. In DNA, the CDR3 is TGCGCCAGCAGCGGATTAGGGGGCAAAGGAAACACCATATATTTT. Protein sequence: CASSGLGGKGNTIYF.

The CDR3 protein is CASSRQGGNQPQHF. CDR3 DNA sequence: TGTGCCAGCAGCAGACAGGGCGGCAATCAGCCCCAGCATTTT. V is TRBV3-1 (or the pseudogene TRBV3-2) and J is TRBJ1-5, with 7 bases aligning to TRBD1. Germline lookup yields CDR1 LGHDT and CDR2 YNNKEL (reference sequence). There are 14 residues in the CDR3. The junction had 3 bases not matched to a gene; V was cut back by 5 bases and J by 2 bases.

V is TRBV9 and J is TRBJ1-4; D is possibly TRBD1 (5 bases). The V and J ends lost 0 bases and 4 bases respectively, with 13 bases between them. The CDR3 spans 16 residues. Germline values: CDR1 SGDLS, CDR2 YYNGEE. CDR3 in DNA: TGTGCCAGCAGCGTAGAGGGTAGGGGAGGTAATGAAAAACTGTTTTTT. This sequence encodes CASSVEGRGGNEKLFF.

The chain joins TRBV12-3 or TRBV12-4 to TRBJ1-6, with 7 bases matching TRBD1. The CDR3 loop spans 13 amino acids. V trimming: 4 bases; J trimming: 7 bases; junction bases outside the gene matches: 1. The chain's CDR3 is CASSSGGNSPLHF. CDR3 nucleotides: TGTGCCAGCAGTTCAGGGGGAAATTCACCCCTCCACTTT.

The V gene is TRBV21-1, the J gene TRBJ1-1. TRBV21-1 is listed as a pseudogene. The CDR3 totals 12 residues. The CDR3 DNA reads TGTACCGGGGGGTCGGATCCCACTGAAGCTTTCTTT. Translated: CTGGSDPTEAFF.

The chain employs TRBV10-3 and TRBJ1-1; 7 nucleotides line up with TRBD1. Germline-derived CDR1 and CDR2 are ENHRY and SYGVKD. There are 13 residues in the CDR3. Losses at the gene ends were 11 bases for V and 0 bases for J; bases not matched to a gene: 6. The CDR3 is CAAVGQMNTEAFF. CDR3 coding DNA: TGTGCCGCCGTGGGACAGATGAACACTGAAGCTTTCTTT.

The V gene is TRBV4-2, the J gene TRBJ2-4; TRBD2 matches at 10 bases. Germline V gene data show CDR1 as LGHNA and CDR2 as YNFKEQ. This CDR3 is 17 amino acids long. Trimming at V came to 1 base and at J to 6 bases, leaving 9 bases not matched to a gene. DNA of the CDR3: TGTGCCAGCAGCCAAGCCGCCTCTAGCGGGGGAACAAACATTCAGTACTTC. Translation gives CASSQAASSGGTNIQYF.

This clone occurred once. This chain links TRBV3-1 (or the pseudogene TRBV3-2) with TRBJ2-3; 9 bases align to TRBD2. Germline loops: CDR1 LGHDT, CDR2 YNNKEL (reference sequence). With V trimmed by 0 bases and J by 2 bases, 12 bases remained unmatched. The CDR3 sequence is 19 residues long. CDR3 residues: CASSQDMASGVEDTDTQYF. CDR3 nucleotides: TGTGCCAGCAGCCAAGATATGGCTAGCGGGGTCGAAGACACAGATACGCAGTATTTT.

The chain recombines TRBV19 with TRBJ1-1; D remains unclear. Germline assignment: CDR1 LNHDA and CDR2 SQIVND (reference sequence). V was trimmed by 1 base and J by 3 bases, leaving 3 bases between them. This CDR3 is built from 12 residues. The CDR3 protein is CASSIGYTEAFF. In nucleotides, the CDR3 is TGTGCCAGTAGTATAGGCTACACTGAAGCTTTCTTT.

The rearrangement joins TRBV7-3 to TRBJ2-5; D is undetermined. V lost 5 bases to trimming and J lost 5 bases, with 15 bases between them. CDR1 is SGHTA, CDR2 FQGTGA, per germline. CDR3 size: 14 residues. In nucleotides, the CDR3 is TGTGCCAGCAGCGACGATGCGTTCGGGGAGACCCAGTACTTC. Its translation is CASSDDAFGETQYF.

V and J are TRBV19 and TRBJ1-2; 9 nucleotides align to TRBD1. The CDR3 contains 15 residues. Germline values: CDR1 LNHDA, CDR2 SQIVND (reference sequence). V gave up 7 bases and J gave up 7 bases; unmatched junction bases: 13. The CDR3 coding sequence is TGTGCCAGTACCGCATTCCCCGGGACAGGGTTTGGCTACACCTTC. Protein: CASTAFPGTGFGYTF.

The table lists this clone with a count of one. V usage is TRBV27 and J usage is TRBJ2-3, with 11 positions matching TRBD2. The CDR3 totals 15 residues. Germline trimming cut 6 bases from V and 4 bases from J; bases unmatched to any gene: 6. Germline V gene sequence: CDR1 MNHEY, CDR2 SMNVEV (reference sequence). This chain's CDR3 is CASSGPGLAADTQYF. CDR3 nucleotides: TGTGCCAGCAGCGGGCCGGGACTAGCGGCAGATACGCAGTATTTT.

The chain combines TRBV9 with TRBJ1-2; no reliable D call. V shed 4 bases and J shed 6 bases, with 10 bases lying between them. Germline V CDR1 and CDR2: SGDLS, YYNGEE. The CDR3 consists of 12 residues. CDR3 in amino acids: CASSPPHDGYTF. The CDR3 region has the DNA TGTGCCAGCAGCCCCCCCCATGATGGCTACACCTTC.

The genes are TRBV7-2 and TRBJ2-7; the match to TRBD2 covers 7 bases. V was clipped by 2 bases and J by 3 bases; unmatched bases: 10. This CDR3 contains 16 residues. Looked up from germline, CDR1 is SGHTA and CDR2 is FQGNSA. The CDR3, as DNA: TGTGCCAGCAGCTTAAACCAGCGGGGCTCTAACTACGAGCAGTACTTC. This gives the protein CASSLNQRGSNYEQYF.

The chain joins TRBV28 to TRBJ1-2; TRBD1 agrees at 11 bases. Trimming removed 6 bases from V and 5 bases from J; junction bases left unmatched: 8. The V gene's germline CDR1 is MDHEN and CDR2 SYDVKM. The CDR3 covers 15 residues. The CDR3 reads CASRPGQGAGYGYTF. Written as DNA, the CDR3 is TGTGCCAGCAGGCCTGGACAGGGGGCAGGTTATGGCTACACCTTC.